Listed here is a single T cell receptor (beta chain). Its antigen remains undetermined. Per-nucleotide qualities are absent, and no much larger clonotype sits a single base away. V is reduced by 5 bases and J by 5 bases, leaving a spacing of 18 bases between them. Based on the germline V gene (reference sequence), the CDR1 and CDR2 sequences are LNHNV and YYDKDF. Its CDR3 holds 15 amino acids, cysteine through phenylalanine. The read is trimmed to its CDR3 DNA, 45 bases read in frame from base 1. The immunoSEQ Assay, a bias-controlled multiplex PCR, was used to amplify TCRbeta CDR3 regions from genomic DNA. Processing in the source paper ran as follows. The number of nucleated cells in each sample was estimated by amplification of reference gene primers within the assay. Sequence reads were collapsed and filtered to measure the absolute abundance of every unique TCRbeta CDR3 rearrangement. For each sample, productive Simpson clonality was calculated as the square root of Simpson's diversity index across productive rearrangements. TCRdb's version of the immuneACCESS table is confined to in-frame rearrangements and falls short of the full clone set. An unresolved V gene accounts for under half of the shortfall where checked; the remainder is of unknown origin. V, J and clone size are those of that table, while D and trimming were read from the DNA. The sample yields about 140,000 clones; 80% to 90% were counted once. The ten top clones hold roughly a tenth of the sample.

This sample is drawn from a study of blood T cell repertoires in COVID-19 (dated by TCRdb to the early 2020s). In the study overall: The collaborator samples originated in the United States, Italy and Spain and spanned the acute and convalescent phases of COVID-19. The prospective study material was composed of cDNA or gDNA derived from T cells, B-cell-depleted T cells, or PBMCs. Subjects who had been exposed to COVID-19, were actively infected with it, or had recovered from it provided the deeply sampled blood TCRbeta repertoires that made up the dataset. The repertoires were made available in a free public database intended to serve as a resource for research on the immune response to SARS-CoV-2. The samples were drawn from two sources: the first 160 participants of the ongoing ImmuneRACE study, and over 950 subjects contributed by 6 global collaborators. Sample metadata almost always included a de-identified subject ID, COVID-19 status, age in years and sex. Where available, HLA class I and class II types were taken from metadata supplied by the sample provider and were not determined by assay-based typing. What the study reported, not specific to this receptor: Clinical and demographic metadata were provided uncurated, with the amount varying by source and participant.

Collaborating institutions collected whole blood in K2EDTA tubes following their own protocols. For TCRbeta analysis, collaborator samples were shipped as frozen whole blood, as isolated PBMCs, or as DNA extracted from either sample type. Sample: peripheral blood. This clonotype was sampled from a man between 60 and 70 years old with active or convalescent COVID-19. The rearrangement combines TRBV15 with TRBJ2-5, with TRBD1 perhaps the D gene, on 5 matching bases. The nucleotides are TGTGCCACCAGCCCTCCGGGCAGGGCTAGGGAGACCCAGTACTTC. This codes for CATSPPGRARETQYF.